Described below is a single T cell receptor beta chain sequence and its context. The antigen is unknown. This sample is part of a study of prognosis after radiotherapy for stage I lung cancer. Findings of the study overall: Patients with metastases reportedly showed TRBV and TRBJ gene usage that differed from patients without metastases. Reduced Shannon entropy following stereotactic body radiation therapy was recorded in patients who developed distant metastases.

Genomic DNA provided the template from which TCR beta CDR3 was amplified by two-round multiplex PCR. Primers targeting each individual TRBV and TRBJ gene were applied in first-round PCR. A single record per CDR3 protein comes from TCRdb applying MiXCR to the multiplex PCR reads. The sample lists about 16,000 distinct CDR3 sequences, around 40% occurring once. On two occasions, one at each of two time points, around 6 milliliters of peripheral blood were drawn. Sequencing used PBMCs, obtained before or after stereotactic body radiation therapy (not recorded which). This TCR was sampled from a donor of 50 years or more with non-small cell lung cancer.

The CDR3 sequence: CASSQPMTYNEQFF. The CDR3 bases are TGCGCCAGCAGCCAACCTATGACCTACAATGAGCAGTTCTTC. The V and J genes are TRBV4-1 and TRBJ2-1; D ambiguous. Germline CDR1 is MGHRA and CDR2 is YSYEKL. The CDR3 has 14 residues. The germline V and J ends were trimmed by 2 bases and 2 bases, with 7 bases remaining between them.